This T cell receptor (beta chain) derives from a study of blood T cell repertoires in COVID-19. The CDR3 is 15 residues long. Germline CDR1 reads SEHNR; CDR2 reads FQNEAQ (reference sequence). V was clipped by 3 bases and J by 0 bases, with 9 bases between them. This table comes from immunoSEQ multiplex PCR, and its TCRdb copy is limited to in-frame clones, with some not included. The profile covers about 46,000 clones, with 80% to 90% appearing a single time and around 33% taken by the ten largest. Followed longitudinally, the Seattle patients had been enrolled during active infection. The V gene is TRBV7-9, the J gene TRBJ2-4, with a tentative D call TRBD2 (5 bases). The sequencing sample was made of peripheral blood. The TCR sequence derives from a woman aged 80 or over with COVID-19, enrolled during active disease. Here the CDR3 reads CASSFAGLAKNIQYF. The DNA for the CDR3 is TGTGCCAGCAGCTTCGCAGGACTAGCCAAAAACATTCAGTACTTC.